Listed below are T cell receptor beta chains from one sample, sequenced in a study of blood T cell repertoires in COVID-19. Measured with immunoSEQ multiplex PCR; TCRdb has only the in-frame clones, and not every one. The table lists roughly 80,000 clones, approximately 88% of them singletons. Sequenced sample: peripheral blood. The receptors originated from a woman of 80 years or more with active or convalescent COVID-19. CDR3s include the opening cysteine and the closing phenylalanine or tryptophan. Each record gives: J gene, V gene, D gene, CDR3 protein. A D gene is named only where the DNA matches it firmly.

j_call: TRBJ1-1; v_call: TRBV28; d_call: -; cdr3_aa: CASSVLGGLTNTEAFF
j_call: TRBJ2-3; v_call: TRBV6-5; d_call: -; cdr3_aa: CASLIMGGADTQYF
j_call: TRBJ2-7; v_call: TRBV5-1; d_call: TRBD2; cdr3_aa: CASSRGSGRASREQYF
j_call: TRBJ2-5; v_call: TRBV6-2/TRBV6-3; d_call: TRBD1; cdr3_aa: CASSRRTGETQYF
j_call: TRBJ1-5; v_call: TRBV4-2; d_call: -; cdr3_aa: CASSQDYPRPQHF
j_call: TRBJ2-3; v_call: TRBV4-3; d_call: TRBD2; cdr3_aa: CASSQFWTGLAGGGTDTQYF
j_call: TRBJ2-3; v_call: TRBV10-3; d_call: TRBD2; cdr3_aa: CAISRGGGGDTQYF
j_call: TRBJ2-3; v_call: TRBV5-4; d_call: -; cdr3_aa: CASSPKIVDTQYF
j_call: TRBJ1-6; v_call: TRBV5-1; d_call: TRBD1; cdr3_aa: CASSPGQGAINSPLHF
j_call: TRBJ2-4; v_call: TRBV19; d_call: -; cdr3_aa: CASSIASGQSQYF
j_call: TRBJ2-5; v_call: TRBV11-2; d_call: TRBD2; cdr3_aa: CASSSGTSIVQETQYF
j_call: TRBJ2-5; v_call: TRBV7-2; d_call: TRBD2; cdr3_aa: CASSLLAGGGKETQYF
j_call: TRBJ1-1; v_call: TRBV2; d_call: TRBD1; cdr3_aa: CASSSQGGGMNTEAFF
j_call: TRBJ1-5; v_call: TRBV5-1; d_call: -; cdr3_aa: CASSLGPGGQNQPQHF
j_call: TRBJ1-6; v_call: TRBV11-2; d_call: -; cdr3_aa: CASSLPGINSPLHF
j_call: TRBJ1-3; v_call: TRBV10-3; d_call: -; cdr3_aa: CAITDSPSGNTIYF
j_call: TRBJ2-6; v_call: TRBV2; d_call: TRBD1; cdr3_aa: CASSPGQGGSGANVLTF
j_call: TRBJ2-7; v_call: TRBV10-3; d_call: TRBD1; cdr3_aa: CAIRATGDVNEQYF
j_call: TRBJ2-7; v_call: TRBV6-5; d_call: TRBD1; cdr3_aa: CASRIGQGRRYEQYF
j_call: TRBJ2-2; v_call: TRBV13; d_call: -; cdr3_aa: CASSLVLGGVAGELFF
j_call: TRBJ2-5; v_call: TRBV7-9; d_call: -; cdr3_aa: CASSRGQGIGRETQYF
j_call: TRBJ2-1; v_call: TRBV2; d_call: -; cdr3_aa: CASREDSNEQFF
j_call: TRBJ1-1; v_call: TRBV18; d_call: TRBD1; cdr3_aa: CASSPTGGTEAFF
j_call: TRBJ1-5; v_call: TRBV24-1; d_call: -; cdr3_aa: CATSETSGGPYQPQHF
j_call: TRBJ2-3; v_call: TRBV28; d_call: -; cdr3_aa: CASSFPGITDTQYF
j_call: TRBJ2-4; v_call: TRBV6-2/TRBV6-3; d_call: -; cdr3_aa: CASSYAGNSIQYF
j_call: TRBJ2-5; v_call: TRBV7-2; d_call: -; cdr3_aa: CASSPGGVRAETQYF
j_call: TRBJ2-2; v_call: TRBV10-3; d_call: TRBD1; cdr3_aa: CAIGRDRTNTGELFF
j_call: TRBJ2-7; v_call: TRBV6-5; d_call: -; cdr3_aa: CASSYERLANEQYF
j_call: TRBJ2-7; v_call: TRBV7-2; d_call: TRBD2; cdr3_aa: CASSLRGGDTKSYEQYF
j_call: TRBJ2-3; v_call: TRBV7-3; d_call: TRBD2; cdr3_aa: CASSLIGAGGGDTQYF
j_call: TRBJ2-2; v_call: TRBV5-1; d_call: -; cdr3_aa: CASNPGRVGTGELFF
j_call: TRBJ2-7; v_call: TRBV7-6; d_call: -; cdr3_aa: CASSLGDTGTYEQYF
j_call: TRBJ2-7; v_call: TRBV13; d_call: TRBD1; cdr3_aa: CASSFLTGTGGYEQYF
j_call: TRBJ2-2; v_call: TRBV5-1; d_call: TRBD1; cdr3_aa: CASSEGQVGGELFF
j_call: TRBJ2-3; v_call: TRBV27; d_call: TRBD1; cdr3_aa: CASRRQGAQRSTDTQYF
j_call: TRBJ1-6; v_call: TRBV4-2; d_call: -; cdr3_aa: CASSQGREGPNSPLHF
j_call: TRBJ2-3; v_call: TRBV6-5; d_call: -; cdr3_aa: CASSYSGARTDTQYF
j_call: TRBJ2-5; v_call: TRBV3-1/TRBV3-2; d_call: TRBD2; cdr3_aa: CASSQSGTSRETQYF
j_call: TRBJ1-6; v_call: TRBV30; d_call: -; cdr3_aa: CAWTSIDNSPLHF
j_call: TRBJ2-3; v_call: TRBV7-2; d_call: TRBD2; cdr3_aa: CASSFGGETDTQYF
j_call: TRBJ2-7; v_call: TRBV7-2; d_call: -; cdr3_aa: CASSPPAGPYEQYF